A single sample is the source of the 2 T cell receptor beta chains below, sequenced in a study of Ad26.COV2.S vaccination and SARS-CoV-2 variants. The method was immunoSEQ multiplex PCR; TCRdb's version includes in-frame clones alone and lacks a portion of them. The repertoire holds under 500,000 clones, with about nine tenths as singletons. Stated treatment: some 19 received Ad26.COV2.S at low or high dose, single or two shots; roughly 5 received placebo; per-sample allocation not given. Collection of samples fell on day 63 after the first vaccine or placebo injection. The sample consisted of peripheral blood, taken in a trial of Ad26.COV2.S vaccine versus placebo. These receptors were taken from a person aged 18-65 years who received the Ad26.COV2.S COVID-19 vaccine or a placebo.

This clone was recorded only once. The sample carries other DNA sequences with the same CDR3. The chain employs TRBV5-1 and TRBJ2-3, with D possibly TRBD1 on 5 matching bases. Germline CDR1 reads SGHRS; CDR2 reads YFSETQ. Between the trimmed V and J ends, which lost 1 base and 1 base, there was a span of 7 bases. This CDR3 spans 14 amino acids. The CDR3 protein is CASSLWGGTDTQYF. Written as DNA, the CDR3 is TGCGCCAGCAGCTTGTGGGGCGGCACAGATACGCAGTATTTT.

The genes are TRBV4-3 and TRBJ1-1; possible D gene TRBD1, 5 bases. Germline-derived CDR1 and CDR2 are LGHNA and YSLEER. The V and J ends lost 4 bases and 3 bases respectively, with 9 bases between them. The CDR3 is 13 residues long. In nucleotides, the CDR3 is TGCGCCAGCAGCCCGGGGGGGTACACTGAAGCTTTCTTT. Its translation is CASSPGGYTEAFF.